Reported below is one T cell receptor (beta chain). The data originate from a study of blood T cell repertoires in COVID-19. Looking at the study overall: The study drew acute and convalescent COVID-19 samples from the United States, Italy and Spain. T cells, B-cell-depleted T cells, or PBMCs provided the cDNA or gDNA that served as material.

After removal of 3 bases from V and 7 bases from J, the junction contained 6 bases not matched to a gene. CDR1 and CDR2 from the germline V gene are KGHSH and LQKENI. There are 13 residues in the CDR3. In the authors' workflow: Amplification with reference gene primers provided the estimates of nucleated cell counts. Using immunoSEQ multiplex PCR, the repertoire was profiled, and TCRdb retains in-frame clones only, with some absent. D and trimming come from the DNA, and the V and J calls and clone size come from that table. The top ten clones hold around 3% of a sample with fewer than 70,000 clones, roughly 85% of them seen once.

This clonotype originated in an elderly man with acute or convalescent COVID-19. Sequences were obtained from peripheral blood. The V and J genes are TRBV18 and TRBJ2-7, with TRBD1 identical over 7 bases. The CDR3, as DNA: TGTGCCAGCTCACCTGGGACAGTAGGGGAGCAGTACTTC. It translates to CASSPGTVGEQYF.